The 11 T cell receptor beta chains listed next were all sequenced from one sample in a study of blood T cell repertoires in COVID-19. Assay: immunoSEQ multiplex PCR; the TCRdb copy retains only in-frame clones and omits some. The sample holds roughly 400,000 clones, roughly nine tenths seen once. Sequenced: PBMCs or T cells enriched from blood (not recorded which). The receptors come from a woman in her forties who had been exposed to COVID-19.

J is TRBJ2-1 and V is TRBV7-3; TRBD2 agrees at 9 bases. Germline values: CDR1 SGHTA, CDR2 FQGTGA. V shed 1 base and J 2 bases; nucleotides not matched to a gene: 6. The CDR3 length is 17 residues. The CDR3 spells CASSLNIIAGAYNEQFF. The CDR3 region has the DNA TGTGCCAGCAGCTTAAACATTATAGCGGGGGCCTACAATGAGCAGTTCTTC.

This chain joins TRBV5-6 and TRBJ1-2; TRBD1 agrees at 8 bases. Germline V gives CDR1 SGHDT, CDR2 YYEEEE. This CDR3 is 14 amino acids long. The V gene end was trimmed by 0 bases and the J gene end by 4 bases; junction bases not matched to a gene: 2. DNA of the CDR3: TGTGCCAGCAGCTTGGTTGGACAGGGCTATGGCTACACCTTC. It encodes CASSLVGQGYGYTF. The whole variable domain, filled in from reference TRBV5-6 and TRBJ1-2, reads DAGVTQSPTHLIKTRGQQVTLRCSPKSGHDTVSWYQQALGQGPQFIFQYYEEEERQRGNFPDRFSGHQFPNYSSELNVNALLLGDSALYLCASSLVGQGYGYTFGSGTRLTVV.

V is TRBV6-2 or TRBV6-3 and J is TRBJ1-5; D is perhaps TRBD1 (5 bases). This CDR3 has 15 amino acids. Germline lookup yields CDR1 MNHEY and CDR2 SVGEGT. Trimming took 2 bases from V and 4 from J, leaving 12 bases between them. In DNA, the CDR3 is TGTGCCAGCAGTTACGAGACAGCTCCTAATCAGCCCCAGCATTTT. Protein product: CASSYETAPNQPQHF.

The chain employs TRBV7-6 and TRBJ1-3, with TRBD1 identical over 10 bases. The CDR3 loop spans 16 amino acids. After removal of 5 bases from V and 1 base from J, the junction contained 5 bases not matched to a gene. Germline-derived CDR1 and CDR2 are SGHVS and FNYEAQ. The CDR3 loop is CASSHPGQGSGNTIYF. The CDR3 coding sequence is TGTGCCAGCAGCCATCCGGGACAGGGGTCTGGAAACACCATATATTTT.

The chain joins TRBV3-1 (or the pseudogene TRBV3-2) to TRBJ1-2; D possibly corresponds to TRBD1 (6 bases). The CDR3 has 15 residues. CDR1 and CDR2 (germline): LGHDT, YNNKEL (reference sequence). V dropped 3 bases and J dropped 6 bases, with 17 bases sitting between them. CDR3 bases: TGTGCCAGCAGCCAGAACGGATGGGGGCGGGATGGCTACACCTTC. Its protein is CASSQNGWGRDGYTF.

The rearrangement joins TRBV5-1 to TRBJ2-3; tentatively, D is TRBD1 (5 bases). Trimming took off 1 base at V and 1 base at J, with 10 bases between the two ends. The germline gives CDR1 SGHRS, CDR2 YFSETQ. CDR3 length: 15 residues. CDR3 bases: TGCGCCAGCAGCTTGACACAGGATGGCACAGATACGCAGTATTTT. As protein: CASSLTQDGTDTQYF.

V usage is TRBV24-1 and J usage is TRBJ2-7; tentatively, D is TRBD1 (6 bases). This CDR3 is 13 amino acids long. Trimming removed 5 bases at V and 7 bases at J, with 14 bases between. CDR1 KGHDR and CDR2 SFDVKD come from the germline V gene. The CDR3 nucleotides are TGTGCCACCAGTGCCGCCGGACAGCGAGAGCAGTACTTC. As protein: CATSAAGQREQYF.

The CDR3 DNA sequence: TGTGCCAGCAGGGAACAAACAGGGTCCACTGAAGCTTTCTTT. The encoded protein is CASREQTGSTEAFF. J is TRBJ1-1 and V is TRBV6-4; D might be TRBD1 (6 bases). V was pared by 6 bases and J by 4 bases, with 15 bases between. Germline V gene data show CDR1 as MRHNA and CDR2 as SNTAGT. This CDR3 contains 14 residues.

DNA for the CDR3: TGTGCCAGCAGCGTCGGTGGGCCCGCCCTGACCGGGGAGCTGTTTTTT. Protein product: CASSVGGPALTGELFF. This chain uses TRBV7-3 with TRBJ2-2; D is undetermined. The CDR3 consists of 16 residues. Per germline, CDR1 SGHTA and CDR2 FQGTGA. Trimming cost V 5 bases and J 5 bases, with 18 bases left between them.

This clone has a single count. The rearrangement links TRBV4-1 to TRBJ2-2; 7 nucleotides line up with TRBD2. The germline gives CDR1 MGHRA, CDR2 YSYEKL. CDR3 length equals 12 residues. The CDR3 bases are TGCGCTGGGGGGGAAGTTAGTAGGGAGCTGTTTTTT. This encodes CAGGEVSRELFF.

This chain uses TRBV7-2 with TRBJ2-7, with 7 positions matching TRBD2. Losses at the gene ends were 9 bases for V and 1 base for J; bases not matched to a gene: 6. Looked up from germline, CDR1 is SGHTA and CDR2 is FQGNSA. This CDR3 has 13 residues. The CDR3 here is CASHYSGSYEQYF. The CDR3 DNA follows: TGTGCCAGTCACTATAGCGGGTCCTACGAGCAGTACTTC.